These 10 T cell receptor beta chains originate from one sample sequenced in a study of cytotoxic CD8 clonotypes in ibrutinib-treated CLL. Sequenced by immunoSEQ multiplex PCR; TCRdb stores in-frame clones only, minus some. The table shows 60,000 or so clones, with roughly 50% occurring only once. The sample was PBMCs, taken after 12 months of ibrutinib treatment. These receptors all come from a human donor with chronic lymphocytic leukemia.

This rearrangement joins TRBV6-1 to TRBJ1-2; no clear D. V lost 5 bases and J lost 6, with 22 bases in between. The CDR3 totals 16 residues. The germline gives CDR1 MNHNS, CDR2 SASEGT. The CDR3 nucleotides read TGTGCCAGCAGTAAAGGAGGACTGCGAGAGGGTAATGGCTACACCTTC. Amino acid sequence: CASSKGGLREGNGYTF.

The rearrangement uses TRBV6-5 and TRBJ1-5; D is undetermined. The germline gives CDR1 MNHEY, CDR2 SVGAGI. V shed 6 bases and J shed 6 bases, with 15 bases lying between them. The length of the CDR3 is 14 residues. CDR3 coding DNA: TGTGCCAGCAGACAGACCTACCAAGGTCAGCCCCAGCATTTT. Its translation is CASRQTYQGQPQHF.

In this sample, this clone turned up many times. V is TRBV15 and J is TRBJ2-1, with 12 nucleotides matching TRBD2. V lost 3 bases to trimming and J lost 6 bases; unmatched junction nucleotides: 12. Germline V lookup: CDR1 LNHNV, CDR2 YYDKDF (reference sequence). The CDR3 contains 18 residues. The CDR3 coding sequence is TGTGCCACCAGCAGCTCCGGGACTAGCGGGCTTCGGATCAATGAGCAGTTCTTC. This sequence encodes CATSSSGTSGLRINEQFF.

The V gene is TRBV11-2, the J gene TRBJ2-2; D not resolved. Trimming took 0 bases from V and 5 from J, leaving 13 bases between them. Germline assignment: CDR1 SGHAT and CDR2 FQNNGV. This CDR3 region has 16 residues. This CDR3 reads CASSLDFNPMTGELFF. The CDR3 bases are TGTGCCAGCAGCTTAGATTTTAACCCGATGACCGGGGAGCTGTTTTTT. The variable domain in full, completed from reference TRBV11-2 and TRBJ2-2, reads EAGVAQSPRYKIIEKRQSVAFWCNPISGHATLYWYQQILGQGPKLLIQFQNNGVVDDSQLPKDRFSAERLKGVDSTLKIQPAKLEDSAVYLCASSLDFNPMTGELFFGEGSRLTVL.

The rearrangement links TRBV5-6 to TRBJ2-1, with 9 nucleotides matching TRBD1. Looked up from germline, CDR1 is SGHDT and CDR2 is YYEEEE. The length of the CDR3 is 15 residues. The V and J ends lost 2 bases and 6 bases, in that order; junction bases with no gene match: 6. The DNA of the CDR3 is TGTGCCAGCAGCTTTAGGACAGGGGTGGGCAATGAGCAGTTCTTC. Residues: CASSFRTGVGNEQFF.

This clone was recorded many times. One end of the junction does not line up with germline, which may come from a read error. The V and J genes are TRBV6-6 and TRBJ1-1; 12 nucleotides match TRBD1. This CDR3 region has 16 residues. CDR1 MNHNY and CDR2 SVGAGI come from the germline V gene (reference sequence). CDR3 bases: TGTGCCAGCAGTCACTCCGGGACAGGGGGCAACACTGAAGCTTTCTTT. It is translated as CASSHSGTGGNTEAFF.

This clone has more than one count but fewer than ten. The rearrangement joins TRBV28 to TRBJ1-4, with D perhaps matching TRBD1 (6 bases). Germline CDR1 reads MDHEN; CDR2 reads SYDVKM. CDR3 length equals 14 residues. With 1 base removed from V and 7 bases from J, the gap between germline ends came to 10 bases. DNA of the CDR3: TGTGCCAGCAGTTTATCGGGGGGCGGTGAAAAACTGTTTTTT. This encodes CASSLSGGGEKLFF.

Here the CDR3 reads CASSQDMGEKLFF. In nucleotides, the CDR3 is TGTGCCAGCAGCCAAGATATGGGTGAAAAACTGTTTTTT. The V and J genes are TRBV5-4 and TRBJ1-4; D not resolved. V was trimmed by 4 bases and J by 7 bases, leaving 11 bases between them. The CDR3 loop spans 13 amino acids. The germline V gene encodes CDR1 SGHNT and CDR2 YYREEE (reference sequence).

The chain has TRBV28 and TRBJ2-5, with 8 bases identical to TRBD2. The ends lost 1 base at V and 4 bases at J; junction bases unmatched: 2. The CDR3 spans 14 residues. Germline values: CDR1 MDHEN, CDR2 SYDVKM. The CDR3 DNA reads as TGTGCCAGCAGTTTATTTAGCGGGGTAGAGACCCAGTACTTC. This codes for CASSLFSGVETQYF.

This chain uses TRBV11-2 with TRBJ2-1; D is tentatively TRBD1 or TRBD2 (6 bases each). The CDR3 sequence is 12 residues long. The V end lost 8 bases, the J end lost 3 bases, and 8 bases lay between the germline ends. In germline, CDR1 is SGHAT, CDR2 FQNNGV. The CDR3 is CASGGLYNEQFF. CDR3 DNA sequence: TGTGCCAGCGGGGGGCTCTACAATGAGCAGTTCTTC.